These 2 T cell receptor beta chains share one sample of origin, sequenced in a study of CD8+ T cells in alopecia areata. After isolation, RNA underwent reverse transcription to generate cDNA as the sequencing template. The table came from immunoSEQ multiplex PCR; TCRdb's copy has only in-frame clones and leaves some out. In the table there are over 150,000 clones, roughly 50% of which are singletons. The treatment: oral pan-JAK inhibitor, 5-10 mg twice daily. Material: CD8+ T cells sorted from blood, obtained at week 24, from a patient treated with tofacitinib. The receptors here all came from a human donor with alopecia areata.

V gene TRBV27 combines with J gene TRBJ1-5, with a possible D match to TRBD1 (5 bases). The V end lost 6 bases, the J end lost 9 bases, and 15 bases lay between the germline ends. CDR1 is MNHEY and CDR2 is SMNVEV in the germline V gene (reference sequence). The CDR3 contains 13 residues. This CDR3 is CASSSTPGRPQHF. The CDR3 DNA sequence: TGTGCCAGCAGCTCTACACCGGGGCGGCCCCAGCATTTT.

The chain combines TRBV30 with TRBJ1-2; no reliable D call. CDR3 length: 15 amino acids. CDR1 GTSNPN and CDR2 SVGIG come from the germline V gene (reference sequence). V shed 4 bases and J shed 4 bases, with 19 bases lying between them. The CDR3 protein is CAWTQDPKGIYGYTF. In nucleotides, the CDR3 is TGTGCCTGGACCCAGGACCCTAAGGGAATCTATGGCTACACCTTC.